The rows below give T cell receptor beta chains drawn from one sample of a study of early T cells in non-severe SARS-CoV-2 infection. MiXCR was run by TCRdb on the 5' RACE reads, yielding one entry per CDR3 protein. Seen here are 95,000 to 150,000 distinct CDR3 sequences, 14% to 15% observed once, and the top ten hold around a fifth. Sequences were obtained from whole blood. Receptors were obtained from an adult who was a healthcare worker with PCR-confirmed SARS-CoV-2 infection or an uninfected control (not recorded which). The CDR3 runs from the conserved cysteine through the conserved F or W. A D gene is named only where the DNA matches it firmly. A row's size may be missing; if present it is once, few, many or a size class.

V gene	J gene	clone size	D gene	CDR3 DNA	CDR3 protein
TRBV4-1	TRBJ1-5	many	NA	TGCGCCAGCAGAAACCAGCCCCAGCATTTT	CASRNQPQHF
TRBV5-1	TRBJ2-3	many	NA	TGCGCCAGCAGCTTGGATCGGGGGAGCACAGATACGCAGTATTTT	CASSLDRGSTDTQYF
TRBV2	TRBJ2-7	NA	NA	TGTGCCAGCACCGGGCCCAGCTCCTACGAGCAGTACTTC	CASTGPSSYEQYF
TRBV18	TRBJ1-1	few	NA	TGTGCCAGCTCCCAGCGACAGGTGAACACTGAAGCTTTCTTT	CASSQRQVNTEAFF
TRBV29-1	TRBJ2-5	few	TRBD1	TGCAGCGGGCGCCGGGACAGCCAAGAGACCCAGTACTTC	CSGRRDSQETQYF
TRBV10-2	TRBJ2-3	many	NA	TGCGCCAGCAGAGAGTCTCCAACTAGCACAGATACGCAGTATTTT	CASRESPTSTDTQYF
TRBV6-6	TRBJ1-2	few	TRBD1	TGTGCCAGCAGCCCACCTTGGACAGGGGGCGCAGGGAACTATGGCTACACCTTC	CASSPPWTGGAGNYGYTF
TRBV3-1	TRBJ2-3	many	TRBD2	TGTGCCAGCAGCCAAGAGCGGGGGGCAGATACGCAGTATTTT	CASSQERGADTQYF
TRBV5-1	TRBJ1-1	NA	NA	TGCGCCAGCAGATTGGGAGGTGACACTGAAGCTTTCTTT	CASRLGGDTEAFF
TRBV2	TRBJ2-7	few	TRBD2	TGTGCCAGCAGTGGGAGCGGGGTTTCCTACGAGCAGTACTTC	CASSGSGVSYEQYF
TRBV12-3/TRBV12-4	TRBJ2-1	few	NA	TGTGCCAGCAGTCGGAATATTGAGCAGTTCTTC	CASSRNIEQFF
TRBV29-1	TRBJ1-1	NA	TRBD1	TGCAGCGGCCAAGCAGGGGGCTTTACTGAAGCTTTCTTT	CSGQAGGFTEAFF
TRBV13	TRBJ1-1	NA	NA	TGTGCCAGCAGCTTGGGGGAACAGGGAATGAACACTGAAGCTTTCTTT	CASSLGEQGMNTEAFF
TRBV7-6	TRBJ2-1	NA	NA	TGTGCCAGCAGCTTAAGAGGGGGGGGAGAAGATGAGCAGTTCTTC	CASSLRGGGEDEQFF
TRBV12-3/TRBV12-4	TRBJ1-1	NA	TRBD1	TGTGCCAGCAGTTTCGAGGGGGCGGGCACTGAAGCTTTCTTT	CASSFEGAGTEAFF
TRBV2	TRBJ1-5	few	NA	TGTGCCAGCAGTGAAGCCGAGGCAACACATCAGCCCCAGCATTTT	CASSEAEATHQPQHF
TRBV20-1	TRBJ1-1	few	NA	TGCAGTGCTAGAAGGCAGGGCGCCTTAACTGAAGCTTTCTTT	CSARRQGALTEAFF
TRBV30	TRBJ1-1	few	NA	TGTGCCTGGAGGGTGGTGGACACGGCTGAAGCTTTCTTT	CAWRVVDTAEAFF
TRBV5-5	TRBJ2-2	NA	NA	TGTGCCAGCAGCTTTCCCACGGCCGGCGGGGAGCTGTTTTTT	CASSFPTAGGELFF
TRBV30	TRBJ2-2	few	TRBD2	TGTGCCTGGAGTGTACTTCGGGGGGGCGCCGGGGAGCTGTTTTTT	CAWSVLRGGAGELFF
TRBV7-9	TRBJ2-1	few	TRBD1	TGTGCCAGCAGCTTACGGGACAGGGTTTGGAATGAGCAGTTCTTC	CASSLRDRVWNEQFF
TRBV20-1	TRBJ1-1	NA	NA	TGCAGTGCTGTAGAGGGGCAGGGTGAAGCTTTCTTT	CSAVEGQGEAFF
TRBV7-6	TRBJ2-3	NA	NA	TGTGCCAGCAGCTTATCCGGGGTGGATACGCAGTATTTT	CASSLSGVDTQYF
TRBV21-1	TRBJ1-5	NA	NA	TGTGCCAGCAGCATCCGGGAGAGTTCCCAGCATTTT	CASSIRESSQHF
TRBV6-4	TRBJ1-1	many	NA	TGTGCCAGCAGTGCTACAGCTCTCACTGAAGCTTTCTTT	CASSATALTEAFF
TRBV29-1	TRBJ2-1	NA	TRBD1	TGCAGCGGCGACAGGGGATCGAATGAGCAGTTCTTC	CSGDRGSNEQFF
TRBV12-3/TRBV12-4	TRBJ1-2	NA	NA	TGTGCCAGCAGTTTAGGGTCTAGGGGGTATGGCTACACCTTC	CASSLGSRGYGYTF